This T cell receptor (beta chain) was profiled in a study of beta chain features in type 1 diabetes. Notes on the study in general: Researchers report that Type 1 diabetes patients had moderately but significantly shorter TCRB CDR3s across all four CD4+ subsets.

Investigators reverse transcribed all isolated RNA, so they sequenced expressed TCRB transcripts. Reads from naive, central memory and regulatory T cell samples averaged roughly 3.3 million. Profiling relied on immunoSEQ multiplex PCR, and the TCRdb table lists in-frame clones only, not all of them. The sample has hundreds of thousands of clones, roughly 15% seen once; the top ten hold around 0.02%. Trimming left V 4 bases short and J 0 bases short, with 11 bases between. Germline lookup yields CDR1 ENHRY and CDR2 SYGVKD. The CDR3 contains 15 residues. As concerns this clone: The antigen remains unidentified.

One heparinised blood draw averaging approximately 100 mL was given by each donor. The clonotype comes from a woman in her late teens or twenties in good health. Sequenced material: naive CD4+ T cells from blood. The chain uses TRBV10-3 and TRBJ2-3; D call uncertain. The CDR3 protein is CAISGRATSTDTQYF. CDR3 nucleotide sequence: TGTGCCATCAGTGGTAGGGCGACTAGCACAGATACGCAGTATTTT.